These 13 T cell receptor beta chains came from one sample sequenced in a study of molecular identifiers for immune sequencing clone quantification. TCRdb independently ran MiXCR on the PCR reads; one entry per CDR3 protein. This table has over 65,000 distinct CDR3 sequences, roughly 23% appearing once. Specimen: naive CD8+ T cells from blood, with Jurkat cell RNA spiked in. This sample's subset: FACS-sorted CD8+CD4-CCR7+CD45RA+ naive T cells. All receptors come from a human donor in good health. Some libraries in this study had Jurkat cell RNA spiked in.

Many counts were recorded for this clonotype. The chain links TRBV28 to TRBJ2-5; 7 bases are a match to TRBD2. V trimming: 5 bases; J trimming: 2 bases; junction bases outside the gene matches: 5. This CDR3 region has 14 residues. Germline V CDR1 and CDR2: MDHEN, SYDVKM. The CDR3 reads CASSASGIQETQYF. CDR3 coding DNA: TGTGCCAGCAGTGCGAGCGGGATACAAGAGACCCAGTACTTC.

CDR3 in amino acids: CASSQGDRTYEQYF. CDR3 DNA: TGCGCCAGCAGCCAAGGCGACAGGACATACGAGCAGTACTTC. This chain links TRBV4-1 with TRBJ2-7; D is possibly TRBD1 (6 bases). The V end was cut by 1 base, the J end by 4 bases, with 11 bases between. The CDR3 extends over 14 amino acids. Germline lookup yields CDR1 MGHRA and CDR2 YSYEKL.

This clonotype was detected ten times or more. The chain recombines TRBV9 with TRBJ1-3, with D uncertain. With 2 bases removed from V and 7 bases from J, the gap between germline ends came to 10 bases. Germline CDR1 SGDLS, CDR2 YYNGEE. There are 13 residues in the CDR3. CDR3 sequence reads: CASSVEGSNTIYF. In DNA form, the CDR3 reads TGTGCCAGCAGCGTTGAGGGCTCCAACACCATATATTTT.

A word on this clonotype: A much more abundant neighbour one base away suggests this may be a read error. V and J are TRBV27 and TRBJ2-3; TRBD2 matches 9 bases. Germline V lookup: CDR1 MNHEY, CDR2 SMNVEV (reference sequence). The CDR3 totals 15 residues. The ends lost 2 bases at V and 5 bases at J; junction bases unmatched: 5. CDR3 in amino acids: CASSLRTSVVDTQYF. The CDR3 region has the DNA TGTGCCAGCAGTTTACGGACTAGCGTCGTAGATACGCAGTATTTT.

This clonotype occurred many times. The V gene is TRBV20-1, the J gene TRBJ2-7, with a weak D call TRBD1 (5 bases). The length of the CDR3 is 13 residues. Germline loops: CDR1 DFQATT, CDR2 SNEGSKA (reference sequence). The germline V and J ends were trimmed by 5 bases and 2 bases, with 13 bases remaining between them. The CDR3 coding sequence is TGCAGTGCTGACCAGGGTCTAGCCTACGAGCAGTACTTC. The encoded protein is CSADQGLAYEQYF.

This chain joins TRBV11-2 and TRBJ2-5, with D possibly TRBD2 on 6 matching bases. The CDR3 runs to 13 residues. Germline V gene lookup returns CDR1 SGHAT and CDR2 FQNNGV. V lost 6 bases, J lost 4 bases, and 12 bases lay in between. CDR3 in DNA: TGTGCCAGCAGATCGGCGGGGCCAGAGACCCAGTACTTC. Protein product: CASRSAGPETQYF.

This clonotype was found once. Sequence at one end of the junction differs from germline and may be a read error. This chain connects TRBV2 to TRBJ2-2; 7 bases map to TRBD1. There are 17 residues in the CDR3. The germline V gene encodes CDR1 SNHLY and CDR2 FYNNEI. As DNA, the CDR3 is TGTGCCAGCGGTGAGTCAGAGAGAGGGGGCAGGACCGGGGAGCTGTTTTTT. Translation: CASGESERGGRTGELFF.

In this sample, this clonotype turned up many times. V and J are TRBV12-3 or TRBV12-4 and TRBJ1-5, with 7 bases fitting TRBD1. The CDR3 extends over 18 amino acids. The V and J ends lost 5 bases and 5 bases, in that order; junction bases with no gene match: 18. Here the CDR3 reads CASSPERGTVFEYQPQHF. Here the CDR3 DNA reads TGTGCCAGCAGTCCCGAACGGGGGACAGTATTTGAGTATCAGCCCCAGCATTTT.

This clonotype was counted ten times or more. This chain connects TRBV5-6 to TRBJ1-1, with 9 positions matching TRBD1. The trim removed 4 bases at V and 6 bases at J, leaving 4 bases unmatched. Germline V gene sequence: CDR1 SGHDT, CDR2 YYEEEE. The CDR3 spans 13 residues. CDR3 loop: CASSRTGASEAFF. For the CDR3, the DNA is TGTGCCAGCAGCAGGACAGGGGCGTCTGAAGCTTTCTTT.

Notes on this clonotype: A read error may be the cause here, since a much bigger clone is one base away. Since no conserved phenylalanine or tryptophan closes the CDR3, a read error is the likely cause. This rearrangement joins TRBV20-1 to TRBJ2-3; D uncertain. Germline CDR1 DFQATT, CDR2 SNEGSKA (reference sequence). V lost 0 bases, J lost 2 bases, and 9 bases lay in between. This CDR3 has 14 residues. The CDR3 reads CSARDRDFTDTQYL. In DNA, the CDR3 is TGCAGTGCTAGAGATAGAGACTTCACAGATACGCAGTATCTT.

The V and J genes are TRBV11-2 and TRBJ2-7, with a tentative D call TRBD1 (6 bases). V was trimmed by 1 base and J by 3 bases, leaving 10 bases between them. Germline V CDR1 and CDR2: SGHAT, FQNNGV. The CDR3 covers 14 residues. The CDR3 is CASSLGGHIYEQYF. The CDR3 coding sequence is TGTGCCAGCAGCTTAGGGGGACACATCTACGAGCAGTACTTC.

This clonotype showed up just a few times. J is TRBJ1-1 and V is TRBV7-9, with 8 bases that match TRBD1. The germline gives CDR1 SEHNR, CDR2 FQNEAQ (reference sequence). This CDR3 contains 14 residues. The CDR3 loop is CASDYRGADTEAFF. The CDR3 DNA sequence: TGTGCTTCGGATTACAGGGGGGCAGACACTGAAGCTTTCTTT.

With regard to this clonotype: This sequence may be a read error, since a much larger clone differs from it by one base. The chain's CDR3 is CASSEATDTNTEAVF. Here the CDR3 DNA reads TGTGCCAGCAGTGAGGCCACAGATACGAACACTGAAGCTGTCTTT. The V call is TRBV6-1, the J call TRBJ1-1, with unresolved D. The CDR3 extends over 15 amino acids. CDR1 and CDR2 from the germline V gene are MNHNS and SASEGT.